This T cell receptor (beta chain) was identified in a study of identical twins. Unique molecular identifiers were in the cDNA, with template-switch universal primer binding. TCRdb analysed the 5' RACE reads with MiXCR anew, one entry per CDR3 protein. The sample has 300,000 to 350,000 distinct CDR3 sequences; about 12% are singletons. This clonotype showed up just a few times. From germline, CDR1 is SQVTM and CDR2 ANQGSEA. CDR3 size: 13 residues. The V end lost 0 bases, the J end lost 7 bases, and 10 bases lay between the germline ends. The sample was also reused in another study, on yellow fever vaccine responses in identical twins. That publication notes: Twins reportedly appeared to share part of their vaccine T cell response while keeping part individual.

Material for sequencing was CD8+ T cells sorted from blood. The chain uses TRBV29-1 and TRBJ1-5; D not certain. The TCR was taken from a woman aged 18-35 years in good health. CDR3 sequence: CSVEDREGQPQHF. The CDR3 bases are TGCAGCGTTGAAGATCGGGAAGGGCAGCCCCAGCATTTT. Full variable domain (missing parts from reference TRBV29-1 and TRBJ1-5): SAVISQKPSRDICQRGTSLTIQCQVDSQVTMMFWYRQQPGQSLTLIATANQGSEATYESGFVIDKFPISRPNLTFSTLTVSNMSPEDSSIYLCSVEDREGQPQHFGDGTRLSIL.